This T cell receptor (beta chain) was sequenced during a study of vaccination and CD4 T cells after COVID-19. This clonotype has only a few counts. The target antigen is unknown. The treatment denotes: roughly nine-day PBMC culture with coronavirus spike peptide pools or control peptides (ViraFEST assay). Researchers used the Oncomine TCR Beta short-read assay to sequence DNA from cultured CD4+ T cells. TCRdb reanalysed the PCR reads using MiXCR and keeps one entry per CDR3 protein. The data show 20,000 or so distinct CDR3 sequences, around 47% seen once. This CDR3 contains 15 residues. V was clipped by 5 bases and J by 1 base, with 12 bases between them.

The chain recombines TRBV12-3 or TRBV12-4 with TRBJ1-5; D is uncertain. Sequencing used CD4+ T cells from blood, cultured in vitro, obtained before SARS-CoV-2 vaccination. This receptor was obtained from a human donor who had recovered from COVID-19. CDR3 amino acids: CASSLQTGSNQPQHF. CDR3 in DNA: TGTGCCAGCAGTCTTCAAACTGGGAGCAATCAGCCCCAGCATTTT.